This TCR beta chain was captured in a study of technical replicates of blood from four donors. The CDR3 length is 12 residues. In germline, CDR1 is SGHAT, CDR2 FQNNGV. The assay was immunoSEQ multiplex PCR, and TCRdb's table has in-frame clones only and misses some. There are about 54,000 clones in the sample; approximately 94% occur only once, and approximately 0.2% lies in the top ten. The count of this clone is one. At one boundary the junction diverges from the germline segment, which might be a read error. This chain joins TRBV11-2 and TRBJ2-2; TRBD2 agrees at 8 bases. The source material was T cells isolated from PBMCs. This clonotype was sampled from a human donor in good health. In DNA, the CDR3 is TGTGCCAGCAGCTTACTCGCGGGGGGGCTGTTTTTT. The encoded protein is CASSLLAGGLFF.